The TCR beta chain described here comes from a study of CD8 T cells in Susac syndrome. From germline, CDR1 is SGHRS and CDR2 YFSETQ. Losses at the gene ends were 6 bases for V and 3 bases for J; bases not matched to a gene: 7. CDR3 length: 14 residues. Notes on the study in general: It was acknowledged in the study that its TCR sequencing and HLA analysis involved a relatively small number of individuals.

About this clonotype itself: Its antigen is not identified.

RNA totalling about 0.5 to 1 ug underwent reverse transcription with random hexamers. A multiplex approach, immunoSEQ multiplex PCR, amplified TCR beta CDR3 across 54 Vbeta and 13 Jbeta. TCRdb recomputed calls from the immunoSEQ multiplex PCR reads with MiXCR, one row per CDR3 protein. In the table there are about 290,000 distinct CDR3 sequences, around 85% of which are singletons. In blood CD8+ and CD4+ T cells, TCR beta underwent sequencing. Relapsing-remitting disease, either stable or active, was present in the treatment-naive patients who were the multiple sclerosis controls. Material for sequencing was CD8+ T cells from PBMCs. The rearrangement joins TRBV5-1 to TRBJ1-1, with TRBD1 matching over 8 bases. The clonotype was recovered from a human donor with multiple sclerosis. For the CDR3, the DNA is TGCGCCAGCAACTCGGCAGGGGGCTACACTGAAGCTTTCTTT. The encoded protein is CASNSAGGYTEAFF.